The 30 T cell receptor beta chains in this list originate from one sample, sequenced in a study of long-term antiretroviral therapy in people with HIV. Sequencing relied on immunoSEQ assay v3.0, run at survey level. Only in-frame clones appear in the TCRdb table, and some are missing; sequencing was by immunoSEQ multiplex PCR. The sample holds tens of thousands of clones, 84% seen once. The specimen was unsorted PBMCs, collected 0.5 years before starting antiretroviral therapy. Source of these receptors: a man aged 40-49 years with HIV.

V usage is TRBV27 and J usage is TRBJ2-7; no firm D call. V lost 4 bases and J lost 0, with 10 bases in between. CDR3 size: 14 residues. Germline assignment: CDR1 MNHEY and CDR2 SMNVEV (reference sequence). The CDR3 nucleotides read TGTGCCAGCAGTTCCGGGTTAAGCTCCTACGAGCAGTACTTC. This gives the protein CASSSGLSSYEQYF.

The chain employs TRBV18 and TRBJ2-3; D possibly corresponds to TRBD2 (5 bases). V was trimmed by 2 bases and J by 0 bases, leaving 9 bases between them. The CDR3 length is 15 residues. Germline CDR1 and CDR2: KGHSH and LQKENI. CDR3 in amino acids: CASSPGIASTDTQYF. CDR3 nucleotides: TGTGCCAGCTCACCAGGGATAGCGAGCACAGATACGCAGTATTTT.

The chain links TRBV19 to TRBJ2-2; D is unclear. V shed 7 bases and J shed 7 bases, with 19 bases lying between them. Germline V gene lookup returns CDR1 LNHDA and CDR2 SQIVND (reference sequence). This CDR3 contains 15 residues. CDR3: CASNFRAQSGGELFF. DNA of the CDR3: TGTGCCAGTAACTTCCGGGCTCAAAGTGGCGGGGAGCTGTTTTTT.

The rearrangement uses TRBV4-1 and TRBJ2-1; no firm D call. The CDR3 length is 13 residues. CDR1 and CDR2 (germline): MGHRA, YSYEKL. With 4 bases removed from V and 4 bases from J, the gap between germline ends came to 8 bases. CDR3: CASSRLQYNEQFF. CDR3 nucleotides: TGCGCCAGCAGCCGGCTGCAGTACAATGAGCAGTTCTTC.

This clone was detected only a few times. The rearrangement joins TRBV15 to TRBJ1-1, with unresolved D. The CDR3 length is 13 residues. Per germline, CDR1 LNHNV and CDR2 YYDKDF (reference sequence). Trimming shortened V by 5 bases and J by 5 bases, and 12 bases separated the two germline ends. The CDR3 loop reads CATSWSKGTEAFF. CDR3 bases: TGTGCCACCAGCTGGAGCAAGGGAACTGAAGCTTTCTTT.

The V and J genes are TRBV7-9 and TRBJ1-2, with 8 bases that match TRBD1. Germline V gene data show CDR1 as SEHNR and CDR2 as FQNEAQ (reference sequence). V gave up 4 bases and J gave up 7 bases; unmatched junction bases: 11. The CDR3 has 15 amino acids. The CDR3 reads CASSYLGTGGLGYTF. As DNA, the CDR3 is TGTGCCAGCAGCTACCTAGGGACAGGTGGACTTGGCTACACCTTC.

The CDR3 DNA is TGTGCCAGCAGCTCGGCGGGGGGTTTGGATGAGCAGTTCTTC. Protein product: CASSSAGGLDEQFF. The chain combines TRBV7-9 with TRBJ2-1; TRBD2 matches at 8 bases. This CDR3 spans 14 amino acids. Germline V CDR1 and CDR2: SEHNR, FQNEAQ (reference sequence). Trimming at V came to 4 bases and at J to 8 bases, leaving 7 bases not matched to a gene. The entire variable domain, with the rest obtained from reference TRBV7-9 and TRBJ2-1, is as follows: DTGVSQNPRHKITKRGQNVTFRCDPISEHNRLYWYRQTLGQGPEFLTYFQNEAQLEKSRLLSDRFSAERPKGSFSTLEIQRTEQGDSAMYLCASSSAGGLDEQFFGPGTRLTVL.

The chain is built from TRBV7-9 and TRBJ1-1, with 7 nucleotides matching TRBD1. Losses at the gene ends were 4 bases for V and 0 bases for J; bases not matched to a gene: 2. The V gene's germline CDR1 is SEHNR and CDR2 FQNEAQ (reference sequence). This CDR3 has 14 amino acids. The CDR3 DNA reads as TGTGCCAGCAGCTCCGGACAGGTGAACACTGAAGCTTTCTTT. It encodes CASSSGQVNTEAFF.

CDR3 in DNA: TGTGCCAGCTCACCCGGGATTAATCTGTACGAGCAGTACTTC. Translated: CASSPGINLYEQYF. The rearrangement joins TRBV18 to TRBJ2-7, with a possible D match to TRBD2 (5 bases). This CDR3 is built from 14 residues. V was clipped by 3 bases and J by 4 bases, with 13 bases between them. Germline-derived CDR1 and CDR2 are KGHSH and LQKENI.

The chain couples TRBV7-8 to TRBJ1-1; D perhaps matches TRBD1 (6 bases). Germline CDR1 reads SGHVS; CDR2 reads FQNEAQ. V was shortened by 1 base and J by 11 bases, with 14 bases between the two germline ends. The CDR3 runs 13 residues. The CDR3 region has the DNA TGTGCCAGCAGCTTAGGGGGGGCGACGGGGGCTTTCTTT. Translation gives CASSLGGATGAFF.

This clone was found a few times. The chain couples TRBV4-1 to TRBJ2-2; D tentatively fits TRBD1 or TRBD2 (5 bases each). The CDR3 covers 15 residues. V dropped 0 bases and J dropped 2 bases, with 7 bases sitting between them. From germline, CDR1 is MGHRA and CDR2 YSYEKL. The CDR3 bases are TGCGCCAGCAGCCAAGAACGGGGCAACACCGGGGAGCTGTTTTTT. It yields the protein CASSQERGNTGELFF.

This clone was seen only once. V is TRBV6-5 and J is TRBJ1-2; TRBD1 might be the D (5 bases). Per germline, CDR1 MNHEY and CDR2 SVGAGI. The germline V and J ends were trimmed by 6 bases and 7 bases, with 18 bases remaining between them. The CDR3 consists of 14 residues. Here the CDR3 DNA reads TGTGCCAGCAGAACCCAGGGTGGAATTCGTGGCTACACCTTC. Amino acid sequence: CASRTQGGIRGYTF.

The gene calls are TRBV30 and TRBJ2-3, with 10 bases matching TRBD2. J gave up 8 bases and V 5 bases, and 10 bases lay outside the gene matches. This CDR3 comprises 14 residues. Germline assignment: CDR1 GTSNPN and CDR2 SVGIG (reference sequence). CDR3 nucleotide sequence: TGTGCCTGGGTGTGGGCTAGCGGGGGTGGTACGCAGTATTTT. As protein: CAWVWASGGGTQYF.

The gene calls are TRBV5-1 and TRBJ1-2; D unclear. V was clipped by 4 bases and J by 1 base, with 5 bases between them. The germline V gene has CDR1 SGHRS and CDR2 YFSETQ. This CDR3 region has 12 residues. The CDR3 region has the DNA TGCGCCAGCAGCAAGGATAACTATGGCTACACCTTC. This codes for CASSKDNYGYTF.

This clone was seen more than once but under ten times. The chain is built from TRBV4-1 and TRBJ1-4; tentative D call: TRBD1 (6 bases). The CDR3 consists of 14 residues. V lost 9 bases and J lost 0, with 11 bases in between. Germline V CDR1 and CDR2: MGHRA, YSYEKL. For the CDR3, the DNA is TGCGCCAGGATTCGACAGGCAACTAATGAAAAACTGTTTTTT. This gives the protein CARIRQATNEKLFF.

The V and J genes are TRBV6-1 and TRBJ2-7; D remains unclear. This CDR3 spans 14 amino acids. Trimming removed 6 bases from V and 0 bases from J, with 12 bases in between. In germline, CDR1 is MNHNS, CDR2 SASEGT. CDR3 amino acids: CASRVEKSSYEQYF. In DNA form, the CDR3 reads TGTGCCAGCAGGGTAGAGAAGAGCTCCTACGAGCAGTACTTC.

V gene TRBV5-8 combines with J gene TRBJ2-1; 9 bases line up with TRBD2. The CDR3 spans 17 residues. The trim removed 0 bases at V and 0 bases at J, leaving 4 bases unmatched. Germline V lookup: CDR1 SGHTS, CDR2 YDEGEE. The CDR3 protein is CASSLDLLAGSYNEQFF. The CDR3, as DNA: TGTGCCAGCAGCTTGGACTTACTAGCGGGCTCCTACAATGAGCAGTTCTTC. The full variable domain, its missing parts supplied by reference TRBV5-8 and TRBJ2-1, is EAGVTQSPTHLIKTRGQQATLRCSPISGHTSVYWYQQALGLGLQFLLWYDEGEERNRGNFPPRFSGRQFPNYSSELNVNALELEDSALYLCASSLDLLAGSYNEQFFGPGTRLTVL.

The CDR3 protein is CASRLTSGGLSQYF. CDR3 nucleotides: TGTGCCAGCAGACTCACTAGCGGGGGGCTAAGTCAGTATTTT. V and J are TRBV5-6 and TRBJ2-3; 12 bases map to TRBD2. V lost 5 bases, J lost 12 bases, and 10 bases stayed unmatched. The CDR3 is made up of 14 amino acids. Per germline, CDR1 SGHDT and CDR2 YYEEEE.

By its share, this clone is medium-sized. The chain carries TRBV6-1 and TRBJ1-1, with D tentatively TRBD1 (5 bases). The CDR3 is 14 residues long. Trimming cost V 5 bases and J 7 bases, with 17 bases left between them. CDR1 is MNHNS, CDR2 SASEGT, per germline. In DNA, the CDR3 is TGTGCCAGCAGTTTCCCGGACGGGACCCATGAAGCTTTCTTT. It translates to CASSFPDGTHEAFF.

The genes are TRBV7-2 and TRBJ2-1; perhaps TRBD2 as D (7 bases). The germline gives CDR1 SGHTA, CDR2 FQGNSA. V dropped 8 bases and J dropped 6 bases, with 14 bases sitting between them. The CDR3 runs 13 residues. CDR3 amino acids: CASRGALINEQFF. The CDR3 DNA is TGTGCCAGCCGGGGGGCGCTTATCAATGAGCAGTTCTTC.

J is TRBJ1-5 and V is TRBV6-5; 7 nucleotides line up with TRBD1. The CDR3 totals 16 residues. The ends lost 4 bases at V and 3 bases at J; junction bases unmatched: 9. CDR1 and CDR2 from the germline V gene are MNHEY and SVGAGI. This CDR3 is CASSSPLTGPNQPQHF. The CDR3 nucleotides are TGTGCCAGCAGTTCACCCCTGACAGGGCCCAATCAGCCCCAGCATTTT.

The CDR3 region is CASSLLAVEFTEAFF. The CDR3 nucleotides are TGTGCCAGCAGCTTACTCGCCGTAGAGTTCACTGAAGCTTTCTTT. The chain combines TRBV7-9 with TRBJ1-1, with D unresolved. Germline V gene lookup returns CDR1 SEHNR and CDR2 FQNEAQ (reference sequence). CDR3 length equals 15 residues. The ends were cut back, 2 bases at V and 4 bases at J, with 14 bases in the middle.

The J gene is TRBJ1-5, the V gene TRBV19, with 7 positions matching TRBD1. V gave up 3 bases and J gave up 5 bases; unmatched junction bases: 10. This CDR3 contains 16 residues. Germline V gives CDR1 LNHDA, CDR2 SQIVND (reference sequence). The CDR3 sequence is CASSITRGTEYQPQHF. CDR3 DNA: TGTGCCAGTAGTATTACAAGGGGGACAGAATATCAGCCCCAGCATTTT. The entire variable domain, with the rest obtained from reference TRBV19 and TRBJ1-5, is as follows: DGGITQSPKYLFRKEGQNVTLSCEQNLNHDAMYWYRQDPGQGLRLIYYSQIVNDFQKGDIAEGYSVSREKKESFPLTVTSAQKNPTAFYLCASSITRGTEYQPQHFGDGTRLSIL.

CDR3 sequence reads: CASSSGLRDRGPDTQYF. The DNA of the CDR3 is TGTGCCAGCAGCTCAGGACTTAGGGACAGGGGACCAGATACGCAGTATTTT. The chain has TRBV7-9 and TRBJ2-3, with TRBD1 matching 10 bases. J gave up 4 bases and V 4 bases, and 11 bases lay outside the gene matches. The germline V gene has CDR1 SEHNR and CDR2 FQNEAQ (reference sequence). CDR3 length equals 17 residues.

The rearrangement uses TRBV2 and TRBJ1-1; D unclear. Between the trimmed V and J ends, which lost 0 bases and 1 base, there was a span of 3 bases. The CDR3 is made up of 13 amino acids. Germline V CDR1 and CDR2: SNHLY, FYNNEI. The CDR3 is CASSEAANTEAFF. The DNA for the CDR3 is TGTGCCAGCAGTGAAGCGGCGAACACTGAAGCTTTCTTT.

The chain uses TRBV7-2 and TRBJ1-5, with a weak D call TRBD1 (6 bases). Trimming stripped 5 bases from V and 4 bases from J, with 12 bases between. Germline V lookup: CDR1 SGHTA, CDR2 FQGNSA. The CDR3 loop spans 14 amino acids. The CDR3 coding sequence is TGTGCCAGCAGCATTGGACAGCCTAATCAGCCCCAGCATTTT. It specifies CASSIGQPNQPQHF.

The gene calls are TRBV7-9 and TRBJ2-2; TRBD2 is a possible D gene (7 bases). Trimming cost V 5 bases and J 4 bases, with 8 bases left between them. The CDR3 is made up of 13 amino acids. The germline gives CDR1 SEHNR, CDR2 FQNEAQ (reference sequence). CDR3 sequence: CASSRGATGELFF. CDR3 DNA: TGTGCCAGCAGCCGGGGGGCCACCGGGGAGCTGTTTTTT. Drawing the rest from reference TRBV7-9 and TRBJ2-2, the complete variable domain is DTGVSQNPRHKITKRGQNVTFRCDPISEHNRLYWYRQTLGQGPEFLTYFQNEAQLEKSRLLSDRFSAERPKGSFSTLEIQRTEQGDSAMYLCASSRGATGELFFGEGSRLTVL.

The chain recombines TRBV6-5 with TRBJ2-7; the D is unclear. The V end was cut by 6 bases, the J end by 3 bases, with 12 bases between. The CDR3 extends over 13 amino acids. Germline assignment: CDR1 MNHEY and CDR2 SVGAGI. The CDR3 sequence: CASRSGSNYEQYF. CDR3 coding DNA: TGTGCCAGCAGAAGTGGCAGCAACTACGAGCAGTACTTC.

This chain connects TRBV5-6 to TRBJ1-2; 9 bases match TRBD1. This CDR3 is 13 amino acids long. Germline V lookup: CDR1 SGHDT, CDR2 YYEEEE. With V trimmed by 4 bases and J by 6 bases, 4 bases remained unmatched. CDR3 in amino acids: CASSLGQGDGYTF. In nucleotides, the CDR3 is TGTGCCAGCAGCCTGGGACAGGGCGATGGCTACACCTTC. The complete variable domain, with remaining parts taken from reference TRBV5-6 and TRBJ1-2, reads DAGVTQSPTHLIKTRGQQVTLRCSPKSGHDTVSWYQQALGQGPQFIFQYYEEEERQRGNFPDRFSGHQFPNYSSELNVNALLLGDSALYLCASSLGQGDGYTFGSGTRLTVV.

The CDR3 bases are TGTGCCAGCAGCCAAGTCCTACCGGGACTCAACACTGAAGCTTTCTTT. This codes for CASSQVLPGLNTEAFF. The rearrangement uses TRBV14 and TRBJ1-1; maybe TRBD1 (5 bases). Germline V gene lookup returns CDR1 SGHDN and CDR2 FVKESK. V lost 1 base to trimming and J lost 2 bases, with 14 bases between them. This CDR3 has 16 amino acids.